This T cell receptor (beta chain) appears in the sequencing data of a study of blood T cell repertoires in COVID-19 (TCRdb year 2020). Study-wide context: Samples from collaborators originated in the United States, Italy and Spain and spanned both the acute and convalescent phases of COVID-19. The dataset comprised deeply sampled blood TCRbeta repertoires from subjects exposed to, actively infected with, or recovered from COVID-19. The material from the prospective study consisted of cDNA or gDNA derived from T cells, B-cell-depleted T cells, or PBMCs. The samples were drawn from two sources: the first 160 participants of the ongoing ImmuneRACE study, and approximately 1,300 subjects contributed by 6 global collaborators. A freely available public database, intended as a resource for researchers studying the immune response to SARS-CoV-2, is where the repertoires were released. HLA class I and class II types, where available, came from metadata supplied by the sample provider rather than from assay-based typing. Nearly every sample came with metadata listing a de-identified subject ID, COVID-19 status, age in years and sex.

Each collaborating institution followed its own protocols to collect whole blood in K2EDTA tubes. For TCRbeta analysis, collaborators shipped samples as frozen whole blood, isolated PBMCs, or DNA extracted from either of those sample types. What the study reported, not specific to this receptor: How much clinical and demographic metadata was included differed by source and by participant, and the metadata was provided uncurated.

A word on this clone: The target of this receptor is not known. Within one base of it there is no much larger clone, and no base qualities were kept.

TCRbeta CDR3 regions were amplified from genomic DNA using the immunoSEQ Assay, a bias-controlled multiplex PCR. The authors processed their data as follows. Within the assay, amplification of reference gene primers was used to estimate how many nucleated cells each sample contained. To quantify the absolute abundance of each unique TCRbeta CDR3 rearrangement, sequence reads were collapsed and filtered. For each sample, productive Simpson clonality was calculated as the square root of Simpson's diversity index across productive rearrangements. The immuneACCESS repertoire file appears here via TCRdb, limited to in-frame rearrangements. These files lack a portion of the clones; in checked studies, under half of the deficit traces to unresolved V genes, and the cause of the others is not known. V and J calls and clone size come straight from that table; D and trimming were deduced from the DNA. The sample profile shows around 200,000 clones; about 78% of them were found once. In total, the top ten clones hold less than 7% of the sample.

Input material: peripheral blood. This clonotype was obtained from a woman in her 70s with acute or convalescent COVID-19.

The nucleotides read TGTGCCAGCAGATTTTATCTAGCGGGGGCCCAAGAGACCCAGTACTTC. It translates to CASRFYLAGAQETQYF. Recombination joined TRBV5-4 with TRBJ2-5, with TRBD2 identical over 10 junction bases. For CDR1 and CDR2, the germline V gene (reference sequence) lists SGHNT and YYREEE. Including the terminal cysteine and phenylalanine, the CDR3 comprises 16 residues. Only the CDR3 DNA stays, 48 bases, in frame from base 1. V is cut back by 5 bases and J by 1 base, with 8 bases in the junction unmatched.